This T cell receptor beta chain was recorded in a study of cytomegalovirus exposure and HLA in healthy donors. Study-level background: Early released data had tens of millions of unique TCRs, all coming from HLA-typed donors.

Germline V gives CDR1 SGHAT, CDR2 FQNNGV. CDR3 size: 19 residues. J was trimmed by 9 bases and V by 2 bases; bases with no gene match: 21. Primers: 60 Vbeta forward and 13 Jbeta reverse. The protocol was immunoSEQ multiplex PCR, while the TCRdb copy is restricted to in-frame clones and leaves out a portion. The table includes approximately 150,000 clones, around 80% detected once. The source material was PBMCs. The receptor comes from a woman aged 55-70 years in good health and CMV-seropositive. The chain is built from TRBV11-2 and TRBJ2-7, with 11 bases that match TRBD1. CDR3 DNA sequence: TGTGCCAGCAGCTTAATGTGGACAGGGGGCGCCCCGTGGACTTTCTCGCAGTACTTC. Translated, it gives CASSLMWTGGAPWTFSQYF. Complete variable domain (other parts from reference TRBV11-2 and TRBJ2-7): EAGVAQSPRYKIIEKRQSVAFWCNPISGHATLYWYQQILGQGPKLLIQFQNNGVVDDSQLPKDRFSAERLKGVDSTLKIQPAKLEDSAVYLCASSLMWTGGAPWTFSQYFGPGTRLTVT.